The sequence of this T cell receptor beta chain was determined in a study of cytomegalovirus exposure and HLA in healthy donors. Profiled with immunoSEQ multiplex PCR; TCRdb holds only in-frame clones, not every one. The table has under 200,000 clones, 89% seen once. V was clipped by 3 bases and J by 1 base, with 9 bases between them. Per germline, CDR1 SGHAT and CDR2 FQNNGV. The CDR3 length is 14 residues. Points on this clone: Its antigen is undetermined.

Study outcomes and limitations: Three of the chains that were CMV-associated were confirmed in vitro to be specific for CMV antigens. Rarity characterized most TCR sequences, yet some public TCRs appeared in many donors.

The specimen sequenced was PBMCs. The rearrangement joins TRBV11-2 to TRBJ2-5, with D possibly matching TRBD2 (6 bases). This TCR derives from a young man in good health and CMV-seropositive. CDR3 sequence: CASSFSSAQETQYF. The CDR3 region has the DNA TGTGCCAGCAGCTTTTCTAGCGCCCAAGAGACCCAGTACTTC.